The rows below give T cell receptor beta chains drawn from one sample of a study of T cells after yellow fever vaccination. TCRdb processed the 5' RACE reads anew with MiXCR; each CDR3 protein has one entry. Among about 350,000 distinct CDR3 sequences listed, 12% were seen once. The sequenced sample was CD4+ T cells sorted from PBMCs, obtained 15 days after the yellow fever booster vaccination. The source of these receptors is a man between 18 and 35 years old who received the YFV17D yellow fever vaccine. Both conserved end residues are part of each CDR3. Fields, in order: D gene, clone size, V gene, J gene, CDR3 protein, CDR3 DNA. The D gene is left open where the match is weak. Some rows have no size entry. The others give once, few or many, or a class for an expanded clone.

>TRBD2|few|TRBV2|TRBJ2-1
CASSFPGLAVLVF
TGTGCCAGCAGTTTCCCCGGACTAGCGGTTTTGGTCTTC
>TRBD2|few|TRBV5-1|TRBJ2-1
CASSFGGTYNEQFF
TGCGCCAGCAGCTTCGGGGGGACCTACAATGAGCAGTTCTTC
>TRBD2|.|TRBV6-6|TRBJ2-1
CASSYSTSGGRLPFF
TGTGCCAGCAGTTACTCGACTAGCGGGGGCCGCTTACCGTTCTTC
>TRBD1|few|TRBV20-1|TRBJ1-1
CSATGTGILETEAFF
TGCAGTGCTACCGGGACAGGGATTTTGGAGACTGAAGCTTTCTTT
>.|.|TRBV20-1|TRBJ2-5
CSARVDYETQYF
TGCAGTGCTAGAGTAGATTATGAGACCCAGTACTTC
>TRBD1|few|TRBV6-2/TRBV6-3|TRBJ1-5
CASRSPGQGAQPQHF
TGTGCCAGCAGATCCCCGGGACAGGGGGCACAGCCCCAGCATTTT
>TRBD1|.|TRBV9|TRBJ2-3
CASSVEGWTGATGTQYF
TGTGCCAGCAGCGTAGAGGGTTGGACAGGGGCCACTGGGACGCAGTATTTT
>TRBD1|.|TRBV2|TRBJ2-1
CASSTPGQGYSYNEQFF
TGTGCCAGCAGTACCCCGGGACAGGGCTACTCCTACAATGAGCAGTTCTTC
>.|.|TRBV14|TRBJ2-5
CASSQLGSETQYF
TGTGCCAGCAGCCAATTGGGGTCTGAGACCCAGTACTTC
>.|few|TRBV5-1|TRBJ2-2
CASRIQGLATGELFF
TGCGCCAGCAGGATACAGGGCCTCGCCACCGGGGAGCTGTTTTTT
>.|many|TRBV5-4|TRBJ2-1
CASSLDGTSYNEQFF
TGTGCCAGCAGCTTGGATGGGACTTCGTACAATGAGCAGTTCTTC
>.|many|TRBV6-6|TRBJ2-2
CASSYSRNTGELFF
TGTGCCAGCAGTTACTCCAGGAACACCGGGGAGCTGTTTTTT
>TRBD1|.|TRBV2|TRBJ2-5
CASSDPPTGTETQYF
TGTGCCAGCAGTGACCCCCCGACAGGGACGGAGACCCAGTACTTC
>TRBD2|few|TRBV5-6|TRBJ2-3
CATGTTDITDTQYF
TGTGCCACAGGGACTACCGACATCACAGATACGCAGTATTTT
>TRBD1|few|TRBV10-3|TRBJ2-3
CATATGPDTQYF
TGTGCCACCGCGACAGGGCCAGATACGCAGTATTTT
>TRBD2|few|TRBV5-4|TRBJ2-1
CASSPASGGVLGPNEQFF
TGTGCCAGCAGCCCAGCTAGCGGGGGGGTTTTGGGGCCGAATGAGCAGTTCTTC
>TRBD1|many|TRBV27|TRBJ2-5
CASSFRTGAETQYF
TGTGCCAGCAGTTTCAGGACAGGGGCAGAGACCCAGTACTTC
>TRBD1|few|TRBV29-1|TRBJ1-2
CSVEVTGDGYTF
TGCAGCGTGGAAGTTACAGGGGATGGCTACACCTTC
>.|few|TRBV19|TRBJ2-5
CASSMYQETQYF
TGTGCCAGTAGTATGTACCAAGAGACCCAGTACTTC
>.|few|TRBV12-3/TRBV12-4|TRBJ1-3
CASSLAQWDVRWLETFFPYGIYF
TGTGCCAGCAGTTTAGCCCAATGGGACGTCCGGTGGCTGGAAACATTTTTCCCCTACGGCATATATTTT
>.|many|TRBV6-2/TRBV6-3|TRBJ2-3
CASTYGAAMSSTQYF
TGTGCCAGCACTTATGGGGCGGCCATGTCTAGTACGCAGTATTTT
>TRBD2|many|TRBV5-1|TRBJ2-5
CASSQQTSGETQYF
TGCGCCAGCAGTCAACAAACTAGCGGTGAGACCCAGTACTTC
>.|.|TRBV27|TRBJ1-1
CASSVGGRPIPEAFF
TGTGCCAGCAGCGTGGGGGGGCGGCCGATCCCGGAAGCTTTCTTT
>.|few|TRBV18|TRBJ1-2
CASSPSEVYYGYTF
TGTGCCAGCTCACCGAGTGAAGTATACTATGGCTACACCTTC
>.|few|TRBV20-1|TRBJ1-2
CSARGGTIYGYTF
TGCAGTGCTAGGGGTGGGACGATCTATGGCTACACCTTC
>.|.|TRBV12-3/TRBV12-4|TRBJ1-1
CASSFHSPTEAFF
TGTGCCAGCAGTTTTCATTCCCCCACTGAAGCTTTCTTT
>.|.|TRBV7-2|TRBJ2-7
CASSQTRDQAYEQYF
TGTGCCAGCAGCCAAACCCGGGACCAAGCCTACGAGCAGTACTTC
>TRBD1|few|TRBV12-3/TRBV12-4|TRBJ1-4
CASSFWDRLNEKLFF
TGTGCCAGCAGTTTCTGGGACAGGCTAAATGAAAAACTGTTTTTT
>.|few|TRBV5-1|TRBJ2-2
CASSIDQANTGELFF
TGCGCCAGCAGCATCGACCAAGCGAACACCGGGGAGCTGTTTTTT
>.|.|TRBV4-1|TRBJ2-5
CASSQGAGRTSGETQYF
TGCGCCAGCAGCCAAGGGGCGGGACGCACCTCTGGAGAGACCCAGTACTTC
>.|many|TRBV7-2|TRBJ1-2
CASSRHSTDNYGYTF
TGTGCCAGCAGCCGCCATAGTACAGACAACTATGGCTACACCTTC
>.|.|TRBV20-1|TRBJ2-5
CSASVGGTFQETQYF
TGCAGTGCTTCGGTTGGGGGGACTTTCCAAGAGACCCAGTACTTC
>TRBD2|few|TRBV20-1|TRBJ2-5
CSALPARGAQYF
TGCAGTGCCCTACCCGCACGGGGGGCCCAGTACTTC
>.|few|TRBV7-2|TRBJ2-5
CASSHSLGGAETQYF
TGTGCCAGCAGCCACTCACTAGGGGGGGCAGAGACCCAGTACTTC
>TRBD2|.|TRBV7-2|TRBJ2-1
CASSRTSGGDNEQFF
TGTGCCAGCAGCCGGACTAGCGGGGGAGACAATGAGCAGTTCTTC
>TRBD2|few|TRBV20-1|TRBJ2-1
CSARDRRGATYNEQFF
TGCAGTGCTAGAGATCGGCGGGGGGCCACCTACAATGAGCAGTTCTTC
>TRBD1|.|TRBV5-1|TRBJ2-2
CASAYLRGRTGELFF
TGCGCCAGCGCCTATTTGAGGGGGCGGACCGGGGAGCTGTTTTTT